What follows are 14 T cell receptor beta chains derived from one specimen sequenced in a study of cytomegalovirus exposure and HLA in healthy donors. Assay: immunoSEQ multiplex PCR; the TCRdb copy retains only in-frame clones and omits some. The sample includes approximately 210,000 clones, 70% to 90% of them seen just once. Source material: PBMCs. These TCRs come from a woman between 18 and 29 years old in good health and CMV-seronegative.

This clone was recorded a few times. The chain combines TRBV11-1 with TRBJ2-2; TRBD2 matches at 9 bases. From germline, CDR1 is SGHAT and CDR2 FQDESV (reference sequence). This CDR3 comprises 16 residues. The V segment lost 5 bases and the J segment 4 bases; nucleotides outside the gene matches: 8. For the CDR3, the DNA is TGTGCCAGCAGCCCCGGCGGGAGGGGCCGCACCGGGGAGCTGTTTTTT. Protein product: CASSPGGRGRTGELFF.

This clone has just one count. The chain joins TRBV27 to TRBJ2-7, with 11 bases lining up with TRBD1. V lost 6 bases to trimming and J lost 5 bases; unmatched junction nucleotides: 9. The CDR3 runs to 15 residues. CDR1 is MNHEY, CDR2 SMNVEV, per germline (reference sequence). In nucleotides, the CDR3 is TGTGCCAGCAGGTTAACACAGGACAGGGGGCACGAGCAGTACTTC. This sequence encodes CASRLTQDRGHEQYF.

The V call is TRBV18, the J call TRBJ2-3; D not resolved. The length of the CDR3 is 16 residues. With 1 base removed from V and 2 bases from J, the gap between germline ends came to 13 bases. Germline assignment: CDR1 KGHSH and CDR2 LQKENI. The CDR3 sequence is CASSPRSGIITDTQYF. In DNA form, the CDR3 reads TGTGCCAGCTCACCACGTAGTGGTATTATCACAGATACGCAGTATTTT.

This chain uses TRBV2 with TRBJ2-2; TRBD1 aligns across 9 bases. Germline loops: CDR1 SNHLY, CDR2 FYNNEI. CDR3 size: 15 residues. The junction had 5 bases not matched to a gene; V was cut back by 5 bases and J by 4 bases. DNA of the CDR3: TGTGCCAGCAGTTTACAGGGGGCGCTCACCGGGGAGCTGTTTTTT. This gives the protein CASSLQGALTGELFF.

The CDR3 protein is CASSRGTSGRGGGEQYF. The DNA for the CDR3 is TGTGCCAGCAGCCGAGGGACTAGCGGGAGGGGAGGGGGCGAGCAGTACTTC. The V gene is TRBV13, the J gene TRBJ2-7; TRBD2 matches at 16 bases. Germline CDR1 is PRHDT and CDR2 is FYEKMQ (reference sequence). The CDR3 runs 17 residues. The V gene end was trimmed by 5 bases and the J gene end by 6 bases; junction bases not matched to a gene: 10.

This clone was recorded only once. The CDR3 protein is CASTGLAGYNEQFF. The CDR3 DNA is TGTGCCAGCACGGGGCTAGCGGGCTACAATGAGCAGTTCTTC. J is TRBJ2-1 and V is TRBV2; 8 bases agree with TRBD2. CDR1 is SNHLY and CDR2 is FYNNEI in the germline V gene. The CDR3 sequence is 14 residues long. V shed 7 bases and J 3 bases; nucleotides not matched to a gene: 5.

The rearrangement uses TRBV6-1 and TRBJ2-1, with 8 bases fitting TRBD1. The germline CDR1 and CDR2 sequences are MNHNS and SASEGT. J gave up 13 bases and V 7 bases, and 12 bases lay outside the gene matches. The CDR3 covers 13 residues. CDR3 DNA sequence: TGTGCCAGCACCGAGACAGGGGTTCGGGTTCAGTTCTTC. Translated: CASTETGVRVQFF.

The rearrangement links TRBV7-6 to TRBJ2-3; the D gene is possibly TRBD2 (6 bases). V shed 1 base and J shed 1 base, with 6 bases lying between them. The CDR3 has 14 amino acids. Looked up from germline, CDR1 is SGHVS and CDR2 is FNYEAQ. The CDR3 nucleotides are TGTGCCAGCAGCTTAGGGGAGGGCACAGATACGCAGTATTTT. It is translated as CASSLGEGTDTQYF.

Only a few counts were recorded for this clone. This rearrangement joins TRBV5-1 to TRBJ1-3, with unresolved D. The V and J ends lost 4 bases and 4 bases respectively, with 15 bases between them. Germline assignment: CDR1 SGHRS and CDR2 YFSETQ. The CDR3 extends over 15 amino acids. CDR3 sequence reads: CASSQEVASGNTIYF. The CDR3 DNA sequence: TGCGCCAGCAGCCAGGAGGTGGCCTCGGGAAACACCATATATTTT.

This chain joins TRBV27 and TRBJ2-7; a possible D gene is TRBD2 (7 bases). Germline loops: CDR1 MNHEY, CDR2 SMNVEV (reference sequence). This CDR3 comprises 14 residues. V dropped 5 bases and J dropped 4 bases, with 15 bases sitting between them. The CDR3: CASSDAGAWYEQYF. CDR3 bases: TGTGCCAGCAGTGACGCGGGGGCTTGGTACGAGCAGTACTTC.

This chain uses TRBV6-5 with TRBJ2-7, with D possibly being TRBD1 (5 bases). The CDR3 is made up of 13 amino acids. V shed 3 bases and J shed 2 bases, with 8 bases lying between them. Per the germline V gene, CDR1 is MNHEY and CDR2 is SVGAGI. The chain's CDR3 is CASSYQGAYEQYF. The CDR3 region has the DNA TGTGCCAGCAGTTATCAGGGCGCCTACGAGCAGTACTTC.

V gene TRBV28 combines with J gene TRBJ2-7; D may be TRBD2 (6 bases). The V end was cut by 4 bases, the J end by 0 bases, with 16 bases between. This CDR3 contains 16 residues. Germline values: CDR1 MDHEN, CDR2 SYDVKM. The chain's CDR3 is CASSWDFVSFSYEQYF. For the CDR3, the DNA is TGTGCCAGCAGTTGGGACTTTGTAAGCTTCTCCTACGAGCAGTACTTC.

This chain uses TRBV7-9 with TRBJ2-2, with 10 bases that match TRBD2. In germline, CDR1 is SEHNR, CDR2 FQNEAQ (reference sequence). The CDR3 extends over 18 amino acids. The V and J ends lost 6 bases and 1 base, in that order; junction bases with no gene match: 11. In DNA, the CDR3 is TGTGCCAGCAGACGTCGGATCGGGACTAGCGAGAACACCGGGGAGCTGTTTTTT. It codes for CASRRRIGTSENTGELFF. The variable domain in full, with the rest retrieved from reference TRBV7-9 and TRBJ2-2, is DTGVSQNPRHKITKRGQNVTFRCDPISEHNRLYWYRQTLGQGPEFLTYFQNEAQLEKSRLLSDRFSAERPKGSFSTLEIQRTEQGDSAMYLCASRRRIGTSENTGELFFGEGSRLTVL.

This chain joins TRBV11-2 and TRBJ2-1, with TRBD2 identical over 14 bases. The germline V gene encodes CDR1 SGHAT and CDR2 FQNNGV. This CDR3 has 20 amino acids. V shed 0 bases and J 7 bases; nucleotides not matched to a gene: 14. DNA for the CDR3: TGTGCCAGCAGCTTAGATAGGACTAGCGGGAGGTTTGAGTTGGGAAATGAGCAGTTCTTC. This sequence encodes CASSLDRTSGRFELGNEQFF.